The clone carrying this T cell receptor beta chain was seen just once. Trimming took 4 bases from V and 3 from J; bases not matched to a gene: 6. The V gene's germline CDR1 is SGDLS and CDR2 YYNGEE. CDR3 length equals 17 residues. Sequencing was performed with immunoSEQ multiplex PCR; in TCRdb, only in-frame clones are kept and a portion is missing. Altogether hundreds of thousands of clones are present, around 87% being singletons, with the ten largest covering roughly 2%. The entry originates in a study of blood T cell repertoires in COVID-19. Study information: Recovered status in Cohort 3 required two negative PCRs, clearance, or symptom resolution.

The TCR originated in a man between 40 and 49 years old in a cohort exposed to, infected with or recovered from COVID-19 (not recorded which). The chain uses TRBV9 and TRBJ2-3; 15 nucleotides agree with TRBD2. The sequenced material came from PBMCs or T cells enriched from blood (not recorded which). CDR3 in DNA: TGTGCCAGCAGCTCGGGACTAGCGGGAGGTTTAACAGATACGCAGTATTTT. Amino acid sequence: CASSSGLAGGLTDTQYF.